This TCR beta chain was captured in a study of Ad26.COV2.S vaccination and SARS-CoV-2 variants (dated by TCRdb to about 2021). The study in broad terms: Vaccine-arm donors came from COV1001, a multicentre, randomized, double-blind, placebo-controlled phase I-IIa trial of Ad26.COV2.S in healthy adults. Ad26.COV2.S was administered intramuscularly at a dose of 5x10^10 or 1x10^11 viral particles, either as one shot or as two shots given 56 days apart. Sequencing of the TCRbeta repertoire served to evaluate the specificity and breadth of SARS-CoV-2-reactive T cell receptors following Ad26.COV2.S vaccination. The TCR-sequenced set comprised around 30 samples: approximately 19 Ad26.COV2.S vaccine recipients, 5 placebo recipients and 8 SARS-CoV-2 convalescent individuals. Trial participants were randomized into five groups of five, in which low-dose or high-dose Ad26.COV2.S was given once or twice, or placebo was given on both occasions. Blinding of investigators to trial group allocation was maintained during experiments and outcome assessment.

The immunoSEQ Assay was the method used to sequence TCRbeta CDR3 regions. After extraction, genomic DNA underwent amplification by bias-controlled multiplex PCR, followed by high-throughput sequencing. From the authors' description of their analysis: Collapsing and filtering of sequences were performed to quantify the absolute abundance of each unique TCRbeta CDR3 region. Usable DNA was measured by amplifying reference genes present in all nucleated cells, and TCRbeta template counts were normalized to that usable DNA to estimate T cell fraction. Repertoire TCRs were annotated as SARS-CoV-2-specific when V gene, CDR3 amino acid sequence and J gene were exactly matched to a known reactive TCR set. The reference SARS-CoV-2 TCR set was obtained from MIRA and was filtered for enrichment in COVID-19-positive ImmuneCODE repertoires, whereby public or cross-reactive TCRs were removed. Using the MIRA antigens, annotated TCRs were further analysed by specific ORF or by position within an ORF. Breadth was defined as the number of annotated unique rearrangements divided by the total number of unique productive rearrangements, and depth was defined as the summed frequency of the annotated unique rearrangements. Two-sided Wilcoxon rank-sum tests were applied when comparing TCR breadth between groups. Sourced from immuneACCESS, this table was stored by TCRdb with only in-frame sequences that have V and J called. A share of the clones is absent; for the studies checked, an unresolved V gene accounts for under half, and the remainder has no known explanation. That table furnishes V, J and clone size, whereas the DNA furnished D and trimming. The sample includes about 320,000 clones, with around four fifths observed a single time. In total, the top ten clones hold 2% to 2.5% of the sample.

The germline V gene encodes CDR1 SGHTA and CDR2 FQGTGA. At the junction V is shortened by 0 bases and J by 5 bases; bases outside the gene matches: 7. The CDR3 sequence holds 16 residues, the cysteine and phenylalanine included. Here the CDR3 DNA is all that survives: 48 bases in frame from base 1. Overall study outcomes, separate from this receptor: Comparing responses between vaccine doses or regimens was not something the study was powered to do. Comparable non-spike TCR breadth was observed between vaccine and placebo recipients, consistent with only spike being contained in the vaccine. The authors noted that the TCR breadth and depth analyses may have underestimated total T cell responses. Compared with placebo recipients, Ad26.COV2.S recipients showed higher spike-specific TCR breadth (P = 0.0014). After vaccination, substantial breadth of spike-specific CD8+ and CD4+ T cell responses was reported.

On this clone itself: No antigen is known for it. Base qualities were left out, and no much larger clone turns up one base away.

Taken with the paper, the label for treatment or condition translates to: roughly 20 received Ad26.COV2.S at low or high dose, single or two shots; 5 received placebo; per-sample allocation not given. Repertoires of vaccine and placebo recipients were sequenced from samples taken on day 63 after the first injection. In Cohort 1b, roughly 25 adults aged 18-55 years were enrolled at a single site in Boston, USA, between 29 July and 7 August 2020. As a vaccine, Ad26.COV2.S was a replication-incompetent adenovirus type 26 vector that expressed a prefusion-stabilized SARS-CoV-2 spike protein derived from the original Wuhan strain.

The sequence was collected from a person aged 18 to 59 who received the Ad26.COV2.S COVID-19 vaccine or a placebo. This specimen was peripheral blood, taken in a trial of Ad26.COV2.S vaccine versus placebo. The rearranged segments are TRBV7-3 and TRBJ2-1; 7 of the junction bases match TRBD2. The CDR3 protein is CASSLTGAGDHNEQFF. The sequenced DNA is TGTGCCAGCAGCTTAACGGGCGCGGGGGATCACAATGAGCAGTTCTTC. Extended through the reference TRBV7-3 and TRBJ2-1 proteins, this CDR3 yields the full variable domain: GAGVSQTPSNKVTEKGKYVELRCDPISGHTALYWYRQSLGQGPEFLIYFQGTGAADDSGLPNDRFFAVRPEGSVSTLKIQRTERGDSAVYLCASSLTGAGDHNEQFFGPGTRLTVL.